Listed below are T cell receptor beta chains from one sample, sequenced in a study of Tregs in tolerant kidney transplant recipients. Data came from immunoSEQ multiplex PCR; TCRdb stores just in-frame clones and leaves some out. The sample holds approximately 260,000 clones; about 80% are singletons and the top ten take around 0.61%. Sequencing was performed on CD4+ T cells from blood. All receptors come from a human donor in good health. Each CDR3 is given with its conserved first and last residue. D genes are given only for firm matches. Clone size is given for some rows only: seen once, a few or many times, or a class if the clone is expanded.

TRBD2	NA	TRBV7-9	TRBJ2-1	CASSGRTSRNEQFF	TGTGCCAGCAGCGGCCGGACTAGCCGGAATGAGCAGTTCTTC
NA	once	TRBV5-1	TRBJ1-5	CASSLSGDQPQHF	TGCGCCAGCAGCTTGTCAGGGGATCAGCCCCAGCATTTT
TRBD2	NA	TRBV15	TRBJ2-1	CATSRDPPSGRAGNEQFF	TGTGCCACCAGCAGAGATCCCCCTAGCGGGAGAGCGGGGAATGAGCAGTTCTTC
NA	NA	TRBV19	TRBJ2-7	CASSRDGGAYEQYF	TGTGCCAGTAGCCGGGACGGTGGAGCCTACGAGCAGTACTTC
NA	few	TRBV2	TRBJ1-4	CASTQGGDTGGEKLFF	TGTGCCAGCACCCAAGGAGGGGACACTGGAGGGGAAAAACTGTTTTTT
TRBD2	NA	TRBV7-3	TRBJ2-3	CASSFTGGTSGADTQYF	TGTGCCAGCAGCTTCACCGGGGGGACTAGCGGGGCAGATACGCAGTATTTT
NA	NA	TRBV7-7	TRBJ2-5	CASSGPGTRGTQYF	TGTGCCAGCAGCGGACCCGGGACTCGAGGGACCCAGTACTTC
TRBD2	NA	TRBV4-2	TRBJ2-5	CASSQGAGGVQETQYF	TGTGCCAGCAGCCAAGGGGCGGGAGGGGTCCAAGAGACCCAGTACTTC
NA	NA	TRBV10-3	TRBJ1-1	CAISGHMNTEAFF	TGTGCCATCAGCGGACACATGAACACTGAAGCTTTCTTT
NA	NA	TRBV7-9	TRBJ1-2	CASSFIPRDGGYGYTF	TGTGCCAGCAGCTTTATACCCCGGGACGGAGGCTATGGCTACACCTTC
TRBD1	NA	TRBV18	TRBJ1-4	CASSPNRGPNEKLFF	TGTGCCAGCTCGCCAAACAGGGGGCCTAACGAAAAACTGTTTTTT
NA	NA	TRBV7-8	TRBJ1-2	CASSLGPPNYGYTF	TGTGCCAGCAGCTTAGGACCACCTAACTATGGCTACACCTTC
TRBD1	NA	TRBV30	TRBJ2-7	CAWSSGTGYPPEYF	TGTGCCTGGAGTTCCGGGACAGGGTACCCCCCGGAGTACTTC
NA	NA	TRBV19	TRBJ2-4	CASSTTVAKNIQYF	TGTGCCAGTAGTACGACAGTGGCCAAAAACATTCAGTACTTC
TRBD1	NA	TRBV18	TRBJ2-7	CASSETGVGNEQYF	TGTGCCAGCTCAGAGACAGGGGTTGGAAACGAGCAGTACTTC
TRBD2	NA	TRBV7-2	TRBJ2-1	CASSRDSGGLYNEQFF	TGTGCCAGCAGCCGGGATAGCGGGGGGCTGTACAATGAGCAGTTCTTC
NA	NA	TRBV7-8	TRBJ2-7	CASCQGTSSYEQYF	TGTGCCAGCTGCCAAGGGACAAGCTCCTACGAGCAGTACTTC
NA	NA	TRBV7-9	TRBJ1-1	CASSLGGVRDTEAFF	TGTGCCAGCAGCTTAGGTGGGGTGCGGGACACTGAAGCTTTCTTT
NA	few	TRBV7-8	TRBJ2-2	CASSPGPNQGAGELFF	TGTGCCAGCAGCCCTGGCCCTAATCAGGGTGCCGGGGAGCTGTTTTTT
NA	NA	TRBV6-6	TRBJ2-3	CASSYWQSDTQYF	TGTGCCAGCAGTTACTGGCAATCAGATACGCAGTATTTT
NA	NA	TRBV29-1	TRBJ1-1	CSASWGSNTEAFF	TGCAGCGCATCTTGGGGGAGTAACACTGAAGCTTTCTTT
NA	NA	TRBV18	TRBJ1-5	CASSPPPGSSNQPQHF	TGTGCCAGCTCACCACCGCCGGGTTCTAGCAATCAGCCCCAGCATTTT
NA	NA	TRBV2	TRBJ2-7	CASSGLSAGSAYEQYF	TGTGCCAGCAGTGGACTTTCGGCAGGGTCCGCCTACGAGCAGTACTTC
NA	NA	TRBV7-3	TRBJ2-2	CASSGHPRGTGELFF	TGTGCCAGCAGCGGCCATCCCCGGGGCACCGGGGAGCTGTTTTTT
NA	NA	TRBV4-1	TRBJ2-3	CASSQDPGTDTQYF	TGCGCCAGCAGCCAAGATCCTGGCACAGATACGCAGTATTTT
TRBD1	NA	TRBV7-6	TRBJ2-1	CASSWRQGEGQFF	TGTGCCAGCAGCTGGCGACAGGGGGAGGGGCAGTTCTTC
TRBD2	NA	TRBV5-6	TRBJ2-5	CASSLVLAVLETQYF	TGTGCCAGCAGCTTGGTCCTAGCGGTCCTGGAGACCCAGTACTTC
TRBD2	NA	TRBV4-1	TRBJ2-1	CASSQGPTLPSGGGNQFF	TGCGCCAGCAGCCAAGGGCCCACCCTCCCAAGCGGGGGGGGGAACCAGTTCTTC
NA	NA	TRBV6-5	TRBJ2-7	CASSPSPRQIYEQYF	TGTGCCAGCAGTCCAAGTCCCAGGCAGATTTACGAGCAGTACTTC
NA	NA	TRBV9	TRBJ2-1	CASSLKGSIYINEQFF	TGTGCCAGCAGCCTTAAGGGCAGCATCTACATCAATGAGCAGTTCTTC
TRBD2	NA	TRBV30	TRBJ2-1	CAWSVLAPLAGGPHEQFF	TGTGCCTGGAGTGTACTAGCGCCCTTAGCGGGAGGGCCGCATGAGCAGTTCTTC
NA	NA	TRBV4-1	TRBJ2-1	CASSQQQGFGQEQFF	TGCGCCAGCAGCCAACAACAGGGATTCGGTCAAGAGCAGTTCTTC
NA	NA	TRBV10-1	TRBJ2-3	CASSGPGPFGLTDTQYF	TGCGCCAGCAGTGGCCCCGGACCTTTTGGACTCACAGATACGCAGTATTTT
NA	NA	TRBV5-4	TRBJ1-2	CASSYDPGSEGYTF	TGTGCCAGCAGCTACGACCCGGGAAGTGAAGGCTACACCTTC
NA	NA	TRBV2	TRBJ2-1	CASSDGLRPTSNEQFF	TGTGCCAGCAGTGATGGGCTCCGACCTACTTCCAATGAGCAGTTCTTC
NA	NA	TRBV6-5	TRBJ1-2	CASSYSRSYYGYTF	TGTGCCAGCAGTTACTCAAGGTCATACTATGGCTACACCTTC
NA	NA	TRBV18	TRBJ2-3	CASSPGTIDTQYF	TGTGCCAGCTCCCCCGGGACAATAGATACGCAGTATTTT
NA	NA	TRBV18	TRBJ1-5	CASSETPPRGGQPQHF	TGTGCCAGCTCAGAGACCCCACCCAGGGGAGGGCAGCCCCAGCATTTT
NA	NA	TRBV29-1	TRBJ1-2	CSVGTGYTF	TGCAGCGTTGGGACGGGCTACACCTTC
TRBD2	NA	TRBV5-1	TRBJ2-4	CASALAGGLNIQYF	TGCGCCAGTGCCCTAGCGGGGGGTTTAAACATTCAGTACTTC
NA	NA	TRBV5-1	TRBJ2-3	CASSLGPRGGTDTQYF	TGCGCCAGCAGCTTGGGGCCGCGGGGCGGCACAGATACGCAGTATTTT
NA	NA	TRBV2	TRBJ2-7	CASSERLVVNEQYF	TGTGCCAGCAGTGAACGACTAGTGGTTAACGAGCAGTACTTC
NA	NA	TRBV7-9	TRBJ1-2	CASSKEGYGYTF	TGTGCCAGCAGCAAAGAGGGCTATGGCTACACCTTC
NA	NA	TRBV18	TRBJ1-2	CASSPDGRIYGYTF	TGTGCCAGCTCACCAGACGGACGAATCTATGGCTACACCTTC
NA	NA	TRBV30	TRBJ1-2	CAWSRDYGYTF	TGTGCCTGGAGTAGGGACTATGGCTACACCTTC
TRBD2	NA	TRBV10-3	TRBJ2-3	CAISPGGGTDTQYF	TGTGCCATCAGTCCCGGGGGAGGGACAGATACGCAGTATTTT
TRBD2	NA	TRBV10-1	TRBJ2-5	CASSEFGGFQETQYF	TGCGCCAGCAGTGAGTTCGGGGGGTTCCAAGAGACCCAGTACTTC
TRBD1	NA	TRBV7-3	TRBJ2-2	CASRTGYTGELFF	TGTGCCAGCAGGACAGGGTATACCGGGGAGCTGTTTTTT
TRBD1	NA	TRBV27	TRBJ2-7	CASRPVRGREQYF	TGTGCCAGCAGGCCGGTTAGGGGGCGCGAGCAGTACTTC
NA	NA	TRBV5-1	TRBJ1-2	CASTEGTLGQRGYTF	TGCGCCAGCACCGAAGGGACTTTGGGTCAACGCGGCTACACCTTC
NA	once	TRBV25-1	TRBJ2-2	CASSEYSPRKLFF	TGTGCCAGCAGTGAATACAGCCCCCGGAAGCTGTTTTTT
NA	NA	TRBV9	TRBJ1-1	CVSSVAPSAKYTEAFF	TGTGTCAGCAGCGTAGCCCCCAGCGCCAAATACACTGAAGCTTTCTTT
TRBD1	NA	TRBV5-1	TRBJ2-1	CASSRTGINNEQFF	TGCGCCAGCAGCCGGACAGGGATTAACAATGAGCAGTTCTTC
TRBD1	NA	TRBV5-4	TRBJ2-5	CASSPTGGVETQYF	TGTGCCAGCAGCCCCACAGGGGGTGTCGAGACCCAGTACTTC